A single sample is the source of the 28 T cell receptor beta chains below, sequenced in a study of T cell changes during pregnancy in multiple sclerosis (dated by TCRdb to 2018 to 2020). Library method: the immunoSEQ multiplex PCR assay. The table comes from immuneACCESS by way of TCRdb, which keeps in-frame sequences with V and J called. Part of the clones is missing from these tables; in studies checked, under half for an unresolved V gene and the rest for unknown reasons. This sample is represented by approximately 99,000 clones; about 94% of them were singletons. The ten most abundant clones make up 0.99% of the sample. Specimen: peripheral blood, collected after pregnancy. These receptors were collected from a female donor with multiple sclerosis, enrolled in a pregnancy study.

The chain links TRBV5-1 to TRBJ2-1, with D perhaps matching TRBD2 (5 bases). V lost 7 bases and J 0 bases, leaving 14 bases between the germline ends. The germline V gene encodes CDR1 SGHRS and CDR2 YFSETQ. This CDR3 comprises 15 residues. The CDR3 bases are TGCGCCAGCCGGGAAAGCGGACCCTCCTACAATGAGCAGTTCTTC. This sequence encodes CASRESGPSYNEQFF.

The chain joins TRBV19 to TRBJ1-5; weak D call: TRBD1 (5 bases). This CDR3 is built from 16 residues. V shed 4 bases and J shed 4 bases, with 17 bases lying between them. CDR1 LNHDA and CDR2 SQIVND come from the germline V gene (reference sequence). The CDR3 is CASSNPPQGRNQPQHF. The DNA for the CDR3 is TGTGCCAGTAGTAACCCTCCCCAGGGTCGGAATCAGCCCCAGCATTTT.

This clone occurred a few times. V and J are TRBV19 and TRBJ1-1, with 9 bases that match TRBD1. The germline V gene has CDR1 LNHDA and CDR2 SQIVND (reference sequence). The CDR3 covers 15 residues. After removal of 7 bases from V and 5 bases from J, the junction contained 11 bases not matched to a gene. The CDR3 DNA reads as TGTGCCAGTAACCTCATTGGACAGGGGAGGACTGAAGCTTTCTTT. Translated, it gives CASNLIGQGRTEAFF. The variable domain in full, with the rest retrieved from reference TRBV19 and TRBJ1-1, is DGGITQSPKYLFRKEGQNVTLSCEQNLNHDAMYWYRQDPGQGLRLIYYSQIVNDFQKGDIAEGYSVSREKKESFPLTVTSAQKNPTAFYLCASNLIGQGRTEAFFGQGTRLTVV.

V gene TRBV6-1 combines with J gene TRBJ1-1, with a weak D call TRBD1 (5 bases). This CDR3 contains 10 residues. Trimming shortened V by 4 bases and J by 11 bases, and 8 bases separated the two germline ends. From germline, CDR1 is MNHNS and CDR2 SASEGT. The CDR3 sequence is CASSAGYAFF. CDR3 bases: TGTGCCAGCAGTGCAGGGTATGCTTTCTTT.

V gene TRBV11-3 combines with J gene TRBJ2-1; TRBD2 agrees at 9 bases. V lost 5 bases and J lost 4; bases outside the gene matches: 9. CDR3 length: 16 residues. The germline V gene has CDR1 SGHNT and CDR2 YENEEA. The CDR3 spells CASSPGPLAGYNEQFF. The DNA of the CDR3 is TGTGCCAGCAGCCCCGGACCTCTAGCGGGGTACAATGAGCAGTTCTTC.

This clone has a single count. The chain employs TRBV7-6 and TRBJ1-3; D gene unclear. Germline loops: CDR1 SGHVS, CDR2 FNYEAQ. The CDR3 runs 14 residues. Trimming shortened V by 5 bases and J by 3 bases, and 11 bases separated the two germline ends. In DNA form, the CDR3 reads TGTGCCAGCAGCCGGGTGGGAGGTGGAAACACCATATATTTT. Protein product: CASSRVGGGNTIYF.

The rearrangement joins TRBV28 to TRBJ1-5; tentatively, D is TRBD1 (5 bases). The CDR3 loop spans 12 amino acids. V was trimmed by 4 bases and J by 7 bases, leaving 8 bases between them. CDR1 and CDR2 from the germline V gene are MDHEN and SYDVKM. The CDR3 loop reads CASSSGGQPQHF. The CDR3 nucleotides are TGTGCCAGCAGTTCCGGGGGACAGCCCCAGCATTTT.

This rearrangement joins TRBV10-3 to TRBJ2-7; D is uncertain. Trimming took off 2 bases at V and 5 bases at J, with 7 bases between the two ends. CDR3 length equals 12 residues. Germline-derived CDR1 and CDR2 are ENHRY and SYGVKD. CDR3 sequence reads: CAISEVADEQYF. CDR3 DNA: TGTGCCATCAGTGAGGTAGCCGACGAGCAGTACTTC.

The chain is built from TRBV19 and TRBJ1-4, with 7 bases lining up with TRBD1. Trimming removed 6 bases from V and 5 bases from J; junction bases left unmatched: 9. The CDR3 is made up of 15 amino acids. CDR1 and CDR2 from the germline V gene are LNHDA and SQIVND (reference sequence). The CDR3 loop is CASSHPRDRNEKLFF. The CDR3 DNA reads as TGTGCCAGTAGCCATCCCCGGGACAGAAATGAAAAACTGTTTTTT.

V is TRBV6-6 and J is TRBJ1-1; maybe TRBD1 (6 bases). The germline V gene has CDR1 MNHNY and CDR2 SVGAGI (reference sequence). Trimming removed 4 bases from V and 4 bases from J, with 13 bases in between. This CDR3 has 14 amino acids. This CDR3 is CASSFKGGSTEAFF. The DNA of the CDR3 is TGTGCCAGCAGTTTTAAAGGGGGAAGCACTGAAGCTTTCTTT.

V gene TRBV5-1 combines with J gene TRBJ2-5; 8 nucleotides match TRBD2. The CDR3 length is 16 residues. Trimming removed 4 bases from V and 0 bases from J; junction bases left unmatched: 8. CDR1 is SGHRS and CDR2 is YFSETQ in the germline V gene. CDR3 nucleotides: TGCGCCAGCAGCGCCCCCGCCGGGGGGGACCAAGAGACCCAGTACTTC. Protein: CASSAPAGGDQETQYF.

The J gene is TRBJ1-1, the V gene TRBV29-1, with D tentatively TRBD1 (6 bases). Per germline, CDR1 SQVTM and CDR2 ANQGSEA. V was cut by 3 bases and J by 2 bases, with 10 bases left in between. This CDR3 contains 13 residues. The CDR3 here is CSVDAGGNTEAFF. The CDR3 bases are TGCAGCGTTGATGCGGGGGGCAACACTGAAGCTTTCTTT.

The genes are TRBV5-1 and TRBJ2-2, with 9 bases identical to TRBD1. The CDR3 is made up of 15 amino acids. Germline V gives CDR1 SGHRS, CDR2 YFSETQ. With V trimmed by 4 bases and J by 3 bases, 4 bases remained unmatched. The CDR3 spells CASSIGTGYTGELFF. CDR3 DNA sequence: TGCGCCAGCAGCATAGGGACAGGGTACACCGGGGAGCTGTTTTTT. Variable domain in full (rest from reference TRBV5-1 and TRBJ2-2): KAGVTQTPRYLIKTRGQQVTLSCSPISGHRSVSWYQQTPGQGLQFLFEYFSETQRNKGNFPGRFSGRQFSNSRSEMNVSTLELGDSALYLCASSIGTGYTGELFFGEGSRLTVL.

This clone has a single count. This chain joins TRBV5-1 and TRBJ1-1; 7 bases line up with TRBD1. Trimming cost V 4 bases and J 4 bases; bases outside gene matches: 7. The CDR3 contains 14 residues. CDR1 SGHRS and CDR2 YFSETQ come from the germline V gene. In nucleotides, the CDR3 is TGCGCCAGCAGCGGTAACAGGGGTTCCACTGAAGCTTTCTTT. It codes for CASSGNRGSTEAFF. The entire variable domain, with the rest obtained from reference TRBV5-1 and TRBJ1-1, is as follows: KAGVTQTPRYLIKTRGQQVTLSCSPISGHRSVSWYQQTPGQGLQFLFEYFSETQRNKGNFPGRFSGRQFSNSRSEMNVSTLELGDSALYLCASSGNRGSTEAFFGQGTRLTVV.

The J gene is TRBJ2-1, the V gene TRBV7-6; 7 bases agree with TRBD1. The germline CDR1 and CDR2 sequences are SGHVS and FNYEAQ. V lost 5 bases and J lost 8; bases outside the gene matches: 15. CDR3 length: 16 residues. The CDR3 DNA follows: TGTGCCAGCAGCCTGCGCGCCGGGACAGTACGCGATGAGCAGTTCTTC. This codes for CASSLRAGTVRDEQFF.

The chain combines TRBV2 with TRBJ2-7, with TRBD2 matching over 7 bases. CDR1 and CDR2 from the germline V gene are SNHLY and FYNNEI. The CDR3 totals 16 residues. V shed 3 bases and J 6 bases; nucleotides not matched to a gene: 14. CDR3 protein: CASSDPAGGRSLEQYF. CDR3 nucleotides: TGTGCCAGCAGTGATCCCGCCGGGGGGAGGAGTCTCGAGCAGTACTTC.

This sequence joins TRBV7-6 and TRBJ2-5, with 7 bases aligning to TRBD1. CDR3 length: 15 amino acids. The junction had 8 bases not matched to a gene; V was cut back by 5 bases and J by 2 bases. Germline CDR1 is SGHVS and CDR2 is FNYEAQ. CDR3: CASSPRPGGQETQYF. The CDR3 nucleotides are TGTGCCAGCAGCCCTCGTCCAGGGGGACAAGAGACCCAGTACTTC.

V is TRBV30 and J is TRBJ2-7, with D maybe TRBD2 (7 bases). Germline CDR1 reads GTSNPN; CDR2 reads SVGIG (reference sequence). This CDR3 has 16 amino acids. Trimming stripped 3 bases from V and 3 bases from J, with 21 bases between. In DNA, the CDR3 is TGTGCCTGGAGCGGGGGGCCATCCGGGACTGACTACGAGCAGTACTTC. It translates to CAWSGGPSGTDYEQYF.

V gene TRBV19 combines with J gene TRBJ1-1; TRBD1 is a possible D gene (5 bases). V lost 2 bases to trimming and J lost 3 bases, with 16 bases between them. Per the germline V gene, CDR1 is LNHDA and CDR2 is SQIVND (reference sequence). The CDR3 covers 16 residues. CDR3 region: CASSIRHRGGDTEAFF. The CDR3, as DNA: TGTGCCAGTAGTATACGACACCGGGGGGGGGACACTGAAGCTTTCTTT.

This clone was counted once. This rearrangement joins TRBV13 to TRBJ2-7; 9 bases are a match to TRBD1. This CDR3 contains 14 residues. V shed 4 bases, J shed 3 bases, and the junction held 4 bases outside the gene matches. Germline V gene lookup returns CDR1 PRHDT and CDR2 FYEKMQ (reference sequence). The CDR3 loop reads CASSSRQGVYEQYF. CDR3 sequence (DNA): TGTGCCAGCAGCTCCAGACAGGGGGTCTACGAGCAGTACTTC. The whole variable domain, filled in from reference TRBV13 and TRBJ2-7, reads AAGVIQSPRHLIKEKRETATLKCYPIPRHDTVYWYQQGPGQDPQFLISFYEKMQSDKGSIPDRFSAQQFSDYHSELNMSSLELGDSALYFCASSSRQGVYEQYFGPGTRLTVT.

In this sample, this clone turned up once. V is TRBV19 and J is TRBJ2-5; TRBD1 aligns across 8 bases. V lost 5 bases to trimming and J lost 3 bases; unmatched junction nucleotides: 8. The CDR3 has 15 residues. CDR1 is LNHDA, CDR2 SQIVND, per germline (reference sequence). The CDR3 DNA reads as TGTGCCAGTAGTTCCATAGGACAGGGTAAAGAGACCCAGTACTTC. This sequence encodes CASSSIGQGKETQYF.

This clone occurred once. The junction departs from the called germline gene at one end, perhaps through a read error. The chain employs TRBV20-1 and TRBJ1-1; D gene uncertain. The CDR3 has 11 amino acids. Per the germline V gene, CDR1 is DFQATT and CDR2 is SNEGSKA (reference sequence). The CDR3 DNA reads TGCAGTGCAAGAGCTGGCCCTGAAGCTTTCTTT. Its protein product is CSARAGPEAFF.

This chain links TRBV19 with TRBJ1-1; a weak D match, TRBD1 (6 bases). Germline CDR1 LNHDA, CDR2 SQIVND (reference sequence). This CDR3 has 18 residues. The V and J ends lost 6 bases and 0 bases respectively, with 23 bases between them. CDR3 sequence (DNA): TGTGCCAGTAGGCCCAACAGGGTGTCAAGGGGGTTGAACACTGAAGCTTTCTTT. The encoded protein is CASRPNRVSRGLNTEAFF.

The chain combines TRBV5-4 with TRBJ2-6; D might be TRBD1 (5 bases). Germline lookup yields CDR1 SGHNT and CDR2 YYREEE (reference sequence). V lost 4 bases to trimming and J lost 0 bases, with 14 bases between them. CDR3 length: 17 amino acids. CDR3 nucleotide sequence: TGTGCCAGCAGCACAGGAGACCTTAGCTCTGGGGCCAACGTCCTGACTTTC. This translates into CASSTGDLSSGANVLTF.

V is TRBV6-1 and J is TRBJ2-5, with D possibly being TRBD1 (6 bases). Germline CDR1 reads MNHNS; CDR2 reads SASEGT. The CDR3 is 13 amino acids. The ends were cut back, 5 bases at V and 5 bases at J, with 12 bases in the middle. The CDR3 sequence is CASSNRVTETQYF. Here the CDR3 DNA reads TGTGCCAGCAGTAACAGGGTTACGGAGACCCAGTACTTC.

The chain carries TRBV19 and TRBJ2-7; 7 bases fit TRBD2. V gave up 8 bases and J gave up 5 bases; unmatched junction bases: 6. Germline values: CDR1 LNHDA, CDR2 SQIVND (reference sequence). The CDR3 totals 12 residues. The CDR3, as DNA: TGTGCCAGTGGCCCTCGGGGGGACGAGCAGTACTTC. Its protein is CASGPRGDEQYF.

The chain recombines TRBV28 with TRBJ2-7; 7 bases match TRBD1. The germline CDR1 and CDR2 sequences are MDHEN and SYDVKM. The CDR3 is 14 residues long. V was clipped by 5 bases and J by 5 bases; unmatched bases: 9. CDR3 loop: CASSPHPDRDEQYF. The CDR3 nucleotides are TGTGCCAGCAGTCCCCACCCCGACAGGGACGAGCAGTACTTC.

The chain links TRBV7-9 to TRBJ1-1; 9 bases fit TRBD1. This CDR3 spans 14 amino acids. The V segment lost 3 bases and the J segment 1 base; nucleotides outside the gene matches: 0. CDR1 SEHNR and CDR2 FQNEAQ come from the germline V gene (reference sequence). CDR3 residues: CASSLGQGNTEAFF. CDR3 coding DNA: TGTGCCAGCAGCTTGGGACAGGGGAACACTGAAGCTTTCTTT.